This TCR beta chain was observed in a study of T-cell reconstitution after alpha-beta-depleted transplantation in children. This clonotype has a handful of counts. TCRbeta library construction was performed incorporating unique molecular identifiers. MiXCR was run by TCRdb on the PCR reads, yielding one entry per CDR3 protein. In the table there are around 530,000 distinct CDR3 sequences, about 30% of which are singletons. The material was PBMCs from the stem cell graft donor, obtained from the stem cell graft. The source is a human donor who donated a stem cell graft to a child with aplastic anemia.

The CDR3, as DNA: TGTGCCAGCAGGGATGAAGAATCAACTGGGGCCAACGTCCTGACTTTC. It codes for CASRDEESTGANVLTF. V and J are TRBV12-3 or TRBV12-4 and TRBJ2-6, with D uncertain. The CDR3 sequence is 16 residues long. V was cut by 6 bases and J by 2 bases, with 14 bases left in between.